A single sample is the source of the 25 T cell receptor beta chains below, sequenced in a study of blood T cell repertoires in COVID-19. Method: immunoSEQ multiplex PCR; TCRdb's copy keeps in-frame clones and lacks some. The sample records about 400,000 clones, roughly 90% being singletons. Sequenced sample: peripheral blood. All receptors come from a middle-aged man with acute or convalescent COVID-19.

About this clone: A much larger clone sits a single nucleotide away, making a read error possible. The chain carries TRBV7-9 and TRBJ2-2, with 11 bases lining up with TRBD2. The CDR3 consists of 15 residues. In germline, CDR1 is SEHNR, CDR2 FQNEAQ (reference sequence). The CDR3 is CASSLAGGNTGELFF. The CDR3 nucleotides are TGTGCCAGCAGCCTAGCGGGGGGGAACACCGGGGAGCTGTTTTTT.

As DNA, the CDR3 is TGTGCCAGCAGACGACGGGGGGCAGGGGATGAATATCAGCCCCAGCATTTT. This sequence encodes CASRRRGAGDEYQPQHF. The V gene is TRBV27, the J gene TRBJ1-5, with D possibly matching TRBD1 (6 bases). This CDR3 contains 17 residues. Trimming took off 6 bases at V and 5 bases at J, with 23 bases between the two ends. CDR1 is MNHEY and CDR2 is SMNVEV in the germline V gene (reference sequence).

This chain joins TRBV6-1 and TRBJ1-3; D is undetermined. Germline-derived CDR1 and CDR2 are MNHNS and SASEGT. CDR3 size: 12 residues. V was pared by 3 bases and J by 4 bases, with 4 bases between. The CDR3 is CASSDVGNTIYF. The CDR3 region has the DNA TGTGCCAGCAGTGACGTGGGAAACACCATATATTTT.

This rearrangement joins TRBV15 to TRBJ2-7; tentative D call: TRBD1 (6 bases). Between the trimmed V and J ends, which lost 0 bases and 2 bases, there was a span of 14 bases. Germline V gives CDR1 LNHNV, CDR2 YYDKDF (reference sequence). The CDR3 has 16 amino acids. The CDR3 spells CATSRDHLRGAYEQYF. The CDR3 nucleotides are TGTGCCACCAGCAGAGATCACCTCAGGGGAGCCTACGAGCAGTACTTC.

This chain uses TRBV6-6 with TRBJ2-7; TRBD1 agrees at 9 bases. This CDR3 contains 13 residues. Per germline, CDR1 MNHNY and CDR2 SVGAGI (reference sequence). V lost 10 bases and J lost 2; bases outside the gene matches: 6. The CDR3 spells CATEGQGPYEQYF. CDR3 coding DNA: TGTGCCACCGAGGGACAGGGACCCTACGAGCAGTACTTC.

This chain uses TRBV15 with TRBJ1-1; 7 bases fit TRBD1. This CDR3 is built from 13 residues. Germline V CDR1 and CDR2: LNHNV, YYDKDF (reference sequence). Losses at the gene ends were 7 bases for V and 1 base for J; bases not matched to a gene: 3. The chain's CDR3 is CATNQGGNTEAFF. The CDR3 bases are TGTGCCACCAACCAGGGGGGGAACACTGAAGCTTTCTTT.

This chain connects TRBV9 to TRBJ2-1, with 8 bases matching TRBD2. Germline V gene data show CDR1 as SGDLS and CDR2 as YYNGEE. V dropped 5 bases and J dropped 7; count of bases not matched to a gene: 11. CDR3 length: 15 residues. The CDR3 nucleotides are TGTGCCAGCAGTAAGTGGAGACTAGCGAGTAATGAGCAGTTCTTC. Amino acids: CASSKWRLASNEQFF.

The V and J genes are TRBV7-3 and TRBJ2-5; TRBD1 matches at 8 bases. The germline gives CDR1 SGHTA, CDR2 FQGTGA. With V trimmed by 1 base and J by 2 bases, 15 bases remained unmatched. The CDR3 sequence is 19 residues long. The CDR3 is CASSLRGQGALQGQETQYF. CDR3 DNA: TGTGCCAGCAGCTTAAGGGGTCAGGGGGCCCTCCAGGGGCAAGAGACCCAGTACTTC.

The J gene is TRBJ1-2, the V gene TRBV7-2, with D perhaps TRBD1 (6 bases). Germline V gene sequence: CDR1 SGHTA, CDR2 FQGNSA. CDR3 length: 14 amino acids. Trimming left V 1 base short and J 8 bases short, with 14 bases between. The DNA for the CDR3 is TGTGCCAGCAGCTTAGGGTCAGGGGAAGGCGGCTACACCTTC. This gives the protein CASSLGSGEGGYTF.

This sequence joins TRBV28 and TRBJ1-2, with 7 bases identical to TRBD1. Trimming removed 5 bases from V and 2 bases from J; junction bases left unmatched: 5. CDR3 length equals 14 residues. Per the germline V gene, CDR1 is MDHEN and CDR2 is SYDVKM. CDR3 sequence reads: CASSAGTVNYGYTF. DNA of the CDR3: TGTGCCAGCAGTGCCGGGACAGTCAACTATGGCTACACCTTC.

V and J are TRBV3-1 (or the pseudogene TRBV3-2) and TRBJ1-1, with 8 bases identical to TRBD1. V trimming: 3 bases; J trimming: 0 bases; junction bases outside the gene matches: 15. Germline CDR1 is LGHDT and CDR2 is YNNKEL (reference sequence). This CDR3 spans 19 amino acids. As DNA, the CDR3 is TGTGCCAGCAGCCAGAACAGGGGGACCTCGATACGAATGAACACTGAAGCTTTCTTT. Amino acids: CASSQNRGTSIRMNTEAFF.

This chain links TRBV7-2 with TRBJ2-3; the D gene is possibly TRBD1 (7 bases). This CDR3 has 15 residues. Germline V gene data show CDR1 as SGHTA and CDR2 as FQGNSA. Trimming shortened V by 5 bases and J by 4 bases, and 16 bases separated the two germline ends. CDR3 sequence reads: CASSPTAGGPDTQYF. For the CDR3, the DNA is TGTGCCAGCAGCCCCACGGCAGGGGGGCCAGATACGCAGTATTTT.

The genes are TRBV7-9 and TRBJ1-1; 7 bases align to TRBD1. The germline V gene encodes CDR1 SEHNR and CDR2 FQNEAQ (reference sequence). V shed 3 bases and J 1 base; nucleotides not matched to a gene: 14. The length of the CDR3 is 18 residues. CDR3 coding DNA: TGTGCCAGCAGCTTTTTTCTCGGGTCAGGGGGGTCGAACACTGAAGCTTTCTTT. Residues: CASSFFLGSGGSNTEAFF. The variable domain in full, with the rest retrieved from reference TRBV7-9 and TRBJ1-1, is DTGVSQNPRHKITKRGQNVTFRCDPISEHNRLYWYRQTLGQGPEFLTYFQNEAQLEKSRLLSDRFSAERPKGSFSTLEIQRTEQGDSAMYLCASSFFLGSGGSNTEAFFGQGTRLTVV.

This rearrangement joins TRBV11-3 to TRBJ2-7; TRBD2 is a possible D gene (6 bases). CDR1 SGHNT and CDR2 YENEEA come from the germline V gene. The CDR3 sequence is 13 residues long. V lost 3 bases, J lost 6 bases, and 12 bases lay in between. The CDR3 coding sequence is TGTGCCAGCAGCTTGGGGGAGGCGGGCGAGCAGTACTTC. Its translation is CASSLGEAGEQYF. Full variable domain (remainder filled in from reference TRBV11-3 and TRBJ2-7): EAGVVQSPRYKIIEKKQPVAFWCNPISGHNTLYWYLQNLGQGPELLIRYENEEAVDDSQLPKDRFSAERLKGVDSTLKIQPAELGDSAVYLCASSLGEAGEQYFGPGTRLTVT.

The CDR3, as DNA: TGTGCCACCAGTCCCGGCCAGGGACAGGGAAGATACGAGCAGTACTTC. Amino acid sequence: CATSPGQGQGRYEQYF. The chain is built from TRBV24-1 and TRBJ2-7; 9 bases agree with TRBD1. The CDR3 is made up of 16 amino acids. The trim removed 6 bases at V and 4 bases at J, leaving 12 bases unmatched. Germline assignment: CDR1 KGHDR and CDR2 SFDVKD.

The J gene is TRBJ1-6, the V gene TRBV5-6; unclear D gene. Germline assignment: CDR1 SGHDT and CDR2 YYEEEE. The CDR3 runs 15 residues. V lost 3 bases, J lost 4 bases, and 11 bases lay in between. This CDR3 reads CASSSNDFYNSPLHF. CDR3 DNA sequence: TGTGCCAGCAGCTCCAACGACTTTTATAATTCACCCCTCCACTTT.

To note about this clone: One end of the junction is discordant with germline, which a read error may explain. J is TRBJ2-7 and V is TRBV9; tentatively, D is TRBD1 (6 bases). Germline assignment: CDR1 SGDLS and CDR2 YYNGEE. This CDR3 contains 16 residues. The CDR3 region has the DNA TGTGCCAGCAGCGTAGCTCCGTCGGCAGGGGAATCCGAGCAGTGCTTC. Translated, it gives CASSVAPSAGESEQCF.

The chain employs TRBV28 and TRBJ1-5; no definite D call. This CDR3 is built from 12 residues. With 5 bases removed from V and 4 bases from J, the gap between germline ends came to 6 bases. Germline-derived CDR1 and CDR2 are MDHEN and SYDVKM. The CDR3 DNA follows: TGTGCCAGCAGTCCCAGGAATCAGCCCCAGCATTTT. This encodes CASSPRNQPQHF.

The chain carries TRBV7-9 and TRBJ2-7; 12 bases are shared with TRBD1. The CDR3 sequence is 15 residues long. The junction had 6 bases not matched to a gene; V was cut back by 5 bases and J by 4 bases. In germline, CDR1 is SEHNR, CDR2 FQNEAQ (reference sequence). The CDR3, as DNA: TGTGCCAGCAGCGCTCCGGGACAGGGGGCATACGAGCAGTACTTC. Its protein product is CASSAPGQGAYEQYF.

V gene TRBV30 combines with J gene TRBJ1-6, with 7 bases fitting TRBD1. The CDR3 has 16 residues. The J segment lost 6 bases and the V segment lost 4 bases, leaving 12 bases of the junction unmatched. Germline CDR1 is GTSNPN and CDR2 is SVGIG (reference sequence). The DNA for the CDR3 is TGTGCCTGGAAGGGGACAGACACACCGACTAATTCACCCCTCCACTTT. Translated, it gives CAWKGTDTPTNSPLHF. The whole variable domain, filled in from reference TRBV30 and TRBJ1-6, reads SQTIHQWPATLVQPVGSPLSLECTVEGTSNPNLYWYRQAAGRGLQLLFYSVGIGQISSEVPQNLSASRPQDRQFILSSKKLLLSDSGFYLCAWKGTDTPTNSPLHFGNGTRLTVT.

J is TRBJ2-5 and V is TRBV10-1; tentatively, D is TRBD1 (6 bases). Germline V lookup: CDR1 WNHNN, CDR2 SYGVQD (reference sequence). This CDR3 comprises 16 residues. V was pared by 2 bases and J by 0 bases, with 13 bases between. The CDR3 is CASSEAGDAYQETQYF. CDR3 DNA: TGCGCCAGCAGTGAGGCAGGGGACGCCTACCAAGAGACCCAGTACTTC.

The J gene is TRBJ1-4, the V gene TRBV7-9; tentative D call: TRBD1 (5 bases). Trimming removed 11 bases from V and 5 bases from J, with 12 bases in between. The CDR3 extends over 12 amino acids. CDR1 is SEHNR and CDR2 is FQNEAQ in the germline V gene (reference sequence). CDR3 in DNA: TGTGCCGGAGGGGACGGCAATGAAAAACTGTTTTTT. Translated: CAGGDGNEKLFF.

The rearrangement joins TRBV2 to TRBJ1-1; 7 nucleotides align to TRBD1. Germline V gene lookup returns CDR1 SNHLY and CDR2 FYNNEI. The CDR3 sequence is 14 residues long. With V trimmed by 9 bases and J by 5 bases, 12 bases remained unmatched. CDR3 loop: CASRRQGVWTEAFF. CDR3 nucleotide sequence: TGTGCCAGTAGGAGGCAGGGGGTTTGGACTGAAGCTTTCTTT.

V usage is TRBV6-2 or TRBV6-3 and J usage is TRBJ1-1; 8 bases are a match to TRBD1. The CDR3 is made up of 17 amino acids. V lost 6 bases, J lost 2 bases, and 14 bases stayed unmatched. Germline V gene data show CDR1 as MNHEY and CDR2 as SVGEGT. As DNA, the CDR3 is TGTGCCAGCAGCTCAGGACAGGGAAAGAGCGGAAACACTGAAGCTTTCTTT. Protein: CASSSGQGKSGNTEAFF.

This clone was counted once. The chain carries TRBV6-5 and TRBJ1-5; a weak D match, TRBD1 (6 bases). The CDR3 length is 13 residues. V was trimmed by 7 bases and J by 3 bases, leaving 10 bases between them. CDR1 is MNHEY and CDR2 is SVGAGI in the germline V gene. The CDR3 reads CASTDRYNQPQHF. The CDR3 bases are TGTGCCAGCACAGACAGGTACAATCAGCCCCAGCATTTT.